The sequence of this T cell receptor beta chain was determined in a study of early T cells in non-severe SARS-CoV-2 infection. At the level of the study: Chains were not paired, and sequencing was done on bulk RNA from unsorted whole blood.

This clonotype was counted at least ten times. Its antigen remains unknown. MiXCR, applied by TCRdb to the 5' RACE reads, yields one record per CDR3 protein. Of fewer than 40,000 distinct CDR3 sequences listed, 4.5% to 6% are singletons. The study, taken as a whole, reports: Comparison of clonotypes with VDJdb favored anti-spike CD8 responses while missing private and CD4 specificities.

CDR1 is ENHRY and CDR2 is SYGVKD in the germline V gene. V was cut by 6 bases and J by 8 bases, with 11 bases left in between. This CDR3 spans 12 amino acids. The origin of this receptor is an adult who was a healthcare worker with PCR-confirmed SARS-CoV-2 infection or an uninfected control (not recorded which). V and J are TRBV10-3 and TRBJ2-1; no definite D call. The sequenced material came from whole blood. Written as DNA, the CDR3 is TGTGCCATCAGCCATACCGTCTATGAGCAGTTCTTC. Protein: CAISHTVYEQFF.